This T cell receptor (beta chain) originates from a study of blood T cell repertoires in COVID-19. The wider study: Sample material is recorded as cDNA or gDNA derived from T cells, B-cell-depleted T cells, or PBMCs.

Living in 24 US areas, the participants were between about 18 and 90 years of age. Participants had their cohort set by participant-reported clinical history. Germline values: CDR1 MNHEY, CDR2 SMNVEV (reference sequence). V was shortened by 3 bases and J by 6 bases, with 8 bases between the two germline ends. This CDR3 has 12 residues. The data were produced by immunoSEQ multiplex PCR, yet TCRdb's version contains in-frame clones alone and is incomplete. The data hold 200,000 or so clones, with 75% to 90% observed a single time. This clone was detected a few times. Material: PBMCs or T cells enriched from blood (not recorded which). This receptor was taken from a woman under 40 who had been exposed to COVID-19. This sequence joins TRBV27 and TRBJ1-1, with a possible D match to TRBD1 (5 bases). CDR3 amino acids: CASSFRGAEAFF. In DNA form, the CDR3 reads TGTGCCAGCAGTTTTAGGGGCGCTGAAGCTTTCTTT.